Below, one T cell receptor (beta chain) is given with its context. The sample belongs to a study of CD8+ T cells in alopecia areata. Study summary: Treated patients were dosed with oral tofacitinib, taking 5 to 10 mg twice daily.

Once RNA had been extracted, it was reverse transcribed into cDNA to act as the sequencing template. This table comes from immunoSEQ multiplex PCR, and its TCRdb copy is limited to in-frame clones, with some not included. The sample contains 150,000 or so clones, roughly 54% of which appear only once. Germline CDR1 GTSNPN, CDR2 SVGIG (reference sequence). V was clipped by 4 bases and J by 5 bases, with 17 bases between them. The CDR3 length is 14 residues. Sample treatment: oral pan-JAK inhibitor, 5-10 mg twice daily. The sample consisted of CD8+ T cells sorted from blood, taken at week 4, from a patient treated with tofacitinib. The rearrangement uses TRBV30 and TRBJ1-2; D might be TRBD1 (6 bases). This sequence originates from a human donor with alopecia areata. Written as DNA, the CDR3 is TGTGCCTGGATCAGGCCAGGGGCACGGTATGGCTACACCTTC. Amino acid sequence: CAWIRPGARYGYTF.